Included here is one T cell receptor beta chain sequence, with context. What it binds is not known. Clones were read by immunoSEQ multiplex PCR, and TCRdb kept only the in-frame ones, dropping some. The sample has some 66,000 clones, 80% to 85% seen once. Blood samples were obtained at baseline, cycle 4 day 1, and cycle 7 day 1. This entry comes from a study of OX40 agonist ivuxolimab in advanced cancers. Study background: The treatment was a fully human IgG2 OX40 agonist, ivuxolimab. The study, taken as a whole, reports: Nonresponders, in some cases, also had low normalized T-cell clonal expansion. Relatively little clonal expansion, among the lowest observed, appeared in partial responders at 0.1-3.0 mg/kg.

V lost 8 bases and J lost 8; bases outside the gene matches: 10. This CDR3 has 15 amino acids. Germline V CDR1 and CDR2: MRHNA, SNTAGT. Sequenced here: CD4+ or CD8+ T cells sorted from blood, sampled in a trial of the OX40 agonist ivuxolimab. The chain joins TRBV6-4 to TRBJ2-1, with TRBD2 matching over 12 bases. The receptor was isolated from an adult with an advanced solid tumor such as melanoma, head and neck, liver or kidney cancer. CDR3 sequence: CASGPSSGRGHEQFF. The CDR3 region has the DNA TGTGCCAGCGGCCCATCTAGCGGGAGGGGTCATGAGCAGTTCTTC.